This T cell receptor (beta chain) was recovered during a study of T cells in Graves' hyperthyroidism and ophthalmopathy. Findings and limits, study-wide: Peripheral blood also featured most of the thyroid clonotypes expanded above 0.001. For ophthalmopathy, model prediction preceded onset by a median about six months.

This clonotype occurred many times. What it recognizes is unknown. Stable hyperthyroidism: no ophthalmopathy progression over 18 months of follow-up. Uncontrolled infection, other autoimmune disease, pregnancy or lactation excluded patients. There were TCR beta CDR3 regions amplified from RNA transcripts. A set of HTBI primers served as the primers for a first-round RT-PCR of the TCR CDR3. TCRdb re-called the multiplex PCR reads through MiXCR, storing one row per CDR3 protein. Here the sample spans around 420,000 distinct CDR3 sequences, 15% to 18% being singletons. The receptor comes from a woman aged 18-35 years with Graves' hyperthyroidism. Material for sequencing was blood.

In DNA form, the CDR3 reads TGTGCCAGCTCACCACATTCAGGCTACACCTTC. It encodes CASSPHSGYTF. J is TRBJ1-2 and V is TRBV18; D not certain. The germline gives CDR1 KGHSH, CDR2 LQKENI. V was clipped by 1 base and J by 8 bases, with 5 bases between them. The CDR3 is 11 residues long.